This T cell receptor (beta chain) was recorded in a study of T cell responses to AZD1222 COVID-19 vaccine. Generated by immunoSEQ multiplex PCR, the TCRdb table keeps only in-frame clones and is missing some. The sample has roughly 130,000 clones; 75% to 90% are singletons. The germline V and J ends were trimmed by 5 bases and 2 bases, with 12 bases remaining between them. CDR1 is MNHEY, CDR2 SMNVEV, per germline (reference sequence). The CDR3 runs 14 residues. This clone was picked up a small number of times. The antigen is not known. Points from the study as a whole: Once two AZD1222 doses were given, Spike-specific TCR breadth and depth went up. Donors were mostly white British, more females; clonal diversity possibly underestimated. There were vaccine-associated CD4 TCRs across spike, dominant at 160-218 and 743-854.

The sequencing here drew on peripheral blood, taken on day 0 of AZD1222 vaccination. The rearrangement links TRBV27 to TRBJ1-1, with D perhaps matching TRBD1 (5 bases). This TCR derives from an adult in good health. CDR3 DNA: TGTGCCAGCAGTCTCGGGACGGTAAACACTGAAGCTTTCTTT. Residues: CASSLGTVNTEAFF.